This T cell receptor beta chain appears in the sequencing data of a study of cytomegalovirus exposure and HLA in healthy donors (dated by TCRdb to the late 2010s). About the investigation overall: An earlier analysis of more than 550 of the donors reported under 300 Gb of sequence data and roughly 120 million unique TCR beta sequences obtained from about 200 million T cells. About 280 gigabases of sequencing data and 75 million to 85 million unique TCR sequences made up an early release that covered fewer than 650 HLA-typed donors. Of the roughly 400 genotyped donors, around 81% fell in the genetic ancestry cluster associated with self-reported Caucasian donors. The study was designed to test whether signatures of past pathogen exposure could be identified by cataloging public T cell receptors. The study used immunosequencing to profile the T cell repertoires of around 600 subjects and linked those repertoires to cytomegalovirus serostatus. Along with the roughly 670-subject first cohort, a separate validation cohort of 120 different subjects was used. High-throughput TCR immunosequencing, statistical association of individual TCRs with disease status, and machine learning were combined to predict cytomegalovirus infection status. In a later analysis, previously published TCR beta repertoires from 550 to 750 donors were re-analyzed and high-resolution HLA genotyping was added so that TCR occurrence patterns could be studied. Rather than using new phenotypic data, the later analysis identified candidate immune exposures from TCR beta sequences and from how often those sequences occurred across donors. An earlier analysis of 587 of the donors used high-throughput TCR beta sequencing to judge whether each TCR beta V gene segment behaved as functional or pseudogenic. Donor age, sex, ethnicity and CMV serostatus were compiled alongside the repertoire data. In a later genetic analysis, genome-wide SNP genotypes for about 55% of the 666 donors were used, and that subset was treated as a discovery cohort. All discovery cohort repertoires had been generated on a single sequencing platform. HLA typing included class I and class II loci at four-digit resolution. Typing coverage varied by locus: roughly 629-630 donors for A, B, C, DRB1 and DQB1; approximately 500 for DQA1; around 610 for DPA1; under 490 for DPB1. About five DR-DQ haplotypes were treated as single units for association and clustering because of strong linkage in the cohort. Across under 500 genotyped donors of the cohort, an average of about 240,000 unique TCR beta nucleotide sequences per donor were sequenced, and approximately 17% of those sequences were non-productive.

Library preparation was by the immunoSEQ multiplex PCR assay. A mixture of 60 forward primers for TCR Vbeta segments and 13 reverse primers for TCR Jbeta segments was used in the multiplex PCR. A multiplex PCR assay on genomic DNA amplified the CDR3 region of rearranged TCR beta genes. The Illumina HiSeq System was used to sequence the amplified TCR beta libraries as 87-base-pair reads. On the authors' methods: A later analysis counted tens of millions of unique TCR beta chains across the 650 to 800 repertoires, and around 12 million of these chains were shared by at least two donors. Raw reads were error-corrected and collapsed into unique sequences by a nearest-neighbor algorithm in which closely related sequences were merged to remove PCR and sequencing errors. To assign V, D and J gene segments, CDR3 sequences were aligned to IMGT reference sequences. Each retained sequence needed at least a six-nucleotide match to both a V gene segment and a J gene segment. Rearrangements were classified as productive when the CDR3 lacked stop codons and remained in frame with V and J, and all other rearrangements were classified as non-productive. Following IMGT convention, CDR3 was defined as the stretch from the second conserved V-encoded cysteine to the conserved J-encoded phenylalanine. The earlier analysis of approximately 500 of the donors excluded sequences that lacked an unambiguous match to a single V gene segment. In an earlier analysis of 587 of the donors, a V segment was called functional when productive rearrangements were above 56.7%, and segregating when the standard deviation between donors exceeded 5%. A statistical classification framework was developed to diagnose cytomegalovirus status using the catalog of TCR beta chain sequences. V and J gene assignment, in a later analysis, came from comparing TCR nucleotide sequences with IMGT/GENE-DB human TR gene sequences. Using the TCRdist pipeline, a later analysis assigned CDR3 sequences along with most-parsimonious VDJ recombination scenarios. A later analysis defined each TCR beta chain by its CDR3 amino acid sequence plus V-gene family, and excluded reads lacking a unique V-gene family. A later analysis removed several hundred highly shared, low-generation-probability nucleotide sequences to deal with suspected cross-contamination and a sequencing artifact. In a later analysis, a clonal expansion index for each public chain was calculated from normalized within-repertoire ranks of inferred template counts. In a later analysis, generation probabilities were computed using a VDJ recombination model fitted to out-of-frame rearrangements, and the results were checked against IGoR. Hypergeometric tests were used in a later analysis to score TCR-TCR, TCR-HLA and TCR-CMV co-occurrence, with a repertoire-size bias correction applied to the TCR pairs. To estimate false discovery rates, a later analysis permuted the HLA or CMV assignments 20 times. In a later analysis, co-occurring TCRs were grouped using DBSCAN, and TCRdist sequence similarity was added for clustering within HLA-allele-positive subsets. Repertoires with fewer than 30,000 or more than 120,000 public chains, plus five repertoires with anomalous nucleotide sharing, were excluded from co-occurrence clustering. TCRdb retrieved this table from immuneACCESS and kept in-frame rearrangements only. Not all clones are present; in checked studies, unresolved V genes account for under half, and no reason is known for the remainder. The DNA was the basis for D and trimming; V, J and clone size are from that table. The sample table holds about 76,000 clones, of which nearly 80% were seen once. Together, the top ten hold roughly 8.9% of the sample.

V was cut back by 1 base and J by 3 bases, leaving a gap of 10 bases between them. The germline V gene encodes CDR1 LGHNA and CDR2 YSLEER. Including the terminal cysteine and phenylalanine, the CDR3 comprises 15 residues. Only the CDR3 portion is preserved as DNA: 45 bases, with reading frame beginning at the first base. A remark on this clone: The antigen this receptor binds is unknown. No clone much larger than this one lies a single base away; base qualities are absent.

Study-wide findings and limitations: A further reported finding was that TCR beta sequences accurately predicted the HLA-A and HLA-B alleles for most subjects in the first cohort. A group of highly shared sequence variants was considered likely to be a technical artifact of the sequencing pipeline. Broadly in line with IMGT annotations, most TCR beta V segments showed up in productive rearrangements about 90% or about 30% of the time in an earlier analysis of 587 of the donors. In vitro tests confirmed that a few of the cytomegalovirus-associated TCR beta chains recognize cytomegalovirus antigens. Linkage disequilibrium might explain the correlated functional status among segregating V segments, but an unknown experimental factor could not be ruled out. The authors suggested that the approach could potentially be generalized to other disease states and immunological phenotypes. Across donors, most TCR sequences were observed very rarely, whereas some public TCRs were present in many individuals. An association between a missense DCLRE1C variant and V-gene and J-gene trimming of TCR beta chains was found in a later genetic analysis and replicated in an independent cohort. According to a later analysis, TCR association rates differed among HLA loci, with DRB1 alleles showing the most associated TCRs and HLA-C alleles showing the fewest. According to a later genetic analysis, donors in an Asian-associated ancestry cluster had fewer N-insertions in productive TCRs than the approximately 650-donor mean. Several of the top co-occurrence clusters appeared to be linked to parvovirus B19, influenza, CMV and Epstein-Barr virus, according to a later analysis. Specific HLA alleles were associated with 15,000 to 20,000 TCR beta sequences at a false discovery rate of 0.05 in a later analysis. The study listed approximately 150 TCR beta chains as associated with cytomegalovirus. HLA typing was unavailable for some donors at each locus, so association tests used only the typed subset. For the cohort, immune exposure information was limited to CMV serostatus. Because the 87-base-pair reads could not distinguish some IMGT-functional V segments, including TRBV6-2 and TRBV6-3, those segments were excluded. In a later analysis, HLA-associated TCR beta chains showed more clonal expansion and lower generation probabilities than non-associated chains that were equally common. Cytomegalovirus status was reported to be diagnosed by the classifier with high specificity and sensitivity in both the original and validation cohorts. A later analysis found that most CMV-associated TCR beta chains appeared HLA-restricted, with HLA associations seemingly driven largely by CMV exposure. This cohort had only TCR beta chains sequenced, and the lack of alpha or paired-chain data limited which features could be detected. The earlier analysis of 587 of the donors excluded approximately 15 rarely observed V segments, including chromosome 9 orphons, because counts were too low. Roughly uniform sequencing depth across donors was assumed in presence/absence analyses, although this assumption may not hold. When HLA alleles, especially DR and DQ, strongly co-occurred, TCR associations were difficult to assign to individual alleles.

The cohort was made up of roughly 670 healthy bone marrow donors. At the time of sampling, all cohort members were nominally healthy, though unrecorded immune exposures were likely present. The donor tested CMV seropositive and was one of the 289 seropositive cohort members. A peripheral blood sample was provided by each donor, and peripheral blood mononuclear cells were used for TCR beta sequencing. Genomic DNA extraction from the blood cell samples was performed with the Qiagen DNeasy Blood Extraction Kit. This TCR derives from a woman between 35 and 50 years old in good health and CMV-seropositive. Recombination connected TRBV4-3 to TRBJ1-3; matching of 6 bases hints at TRBD1 as the D gene. Sequencing was performed on PBMCs. The nucleotides read TGCGCCAGCAGCCAAGGGACAGATGGTGGAAACACCATATATTTT. Its amino acids are CASSQGTDGGNTIYF.